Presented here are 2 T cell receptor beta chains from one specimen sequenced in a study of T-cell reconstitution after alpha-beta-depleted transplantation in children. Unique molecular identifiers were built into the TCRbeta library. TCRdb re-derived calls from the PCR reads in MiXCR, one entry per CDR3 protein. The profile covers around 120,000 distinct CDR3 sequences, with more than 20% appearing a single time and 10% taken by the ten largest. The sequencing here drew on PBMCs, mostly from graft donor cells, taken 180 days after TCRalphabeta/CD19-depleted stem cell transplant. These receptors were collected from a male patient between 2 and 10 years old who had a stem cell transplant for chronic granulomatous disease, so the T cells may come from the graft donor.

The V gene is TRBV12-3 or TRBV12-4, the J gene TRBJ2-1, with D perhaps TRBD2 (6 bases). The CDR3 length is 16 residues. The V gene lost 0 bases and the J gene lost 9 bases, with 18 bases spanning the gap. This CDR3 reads CASSLAGTWEDGEQFF. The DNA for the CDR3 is TGTGCCAGCAGTTTAGCAGGGACTTGGGAGGATGGTGAGCAGTTCTTC.

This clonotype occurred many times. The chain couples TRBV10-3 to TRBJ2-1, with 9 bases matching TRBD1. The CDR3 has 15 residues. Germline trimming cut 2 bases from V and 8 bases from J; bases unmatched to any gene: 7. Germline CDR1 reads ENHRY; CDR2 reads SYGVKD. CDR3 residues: CAISENRDRVHEQFF. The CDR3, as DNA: TGTGCCATCAGTGAGAACCGGGACAGGGTTCATGAGCAGTTCTTC.